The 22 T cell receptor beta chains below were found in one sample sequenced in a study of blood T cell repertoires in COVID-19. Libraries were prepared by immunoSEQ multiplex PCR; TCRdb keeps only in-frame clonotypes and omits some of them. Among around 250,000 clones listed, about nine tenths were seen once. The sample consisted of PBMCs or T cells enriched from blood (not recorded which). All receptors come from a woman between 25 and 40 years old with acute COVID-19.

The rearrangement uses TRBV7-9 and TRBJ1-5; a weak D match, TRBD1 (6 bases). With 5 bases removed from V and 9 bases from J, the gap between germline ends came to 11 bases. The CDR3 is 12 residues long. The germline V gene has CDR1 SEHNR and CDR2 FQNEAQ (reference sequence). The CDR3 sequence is CASSARGWPQHF. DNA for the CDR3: TGTGCCAGCAGCGCCAGGGGTTGGCCCCAGCATTTT. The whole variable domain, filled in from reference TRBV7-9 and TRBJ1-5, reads DTGVSQNPRHKITKRGQNVTFRCDPISEHNRLYWYRQTLGQGPEFLTYFQNEAQLEKSRLLSDRFSAERPKGSFSTLEIQRTEQGDSAMYLCASSARGWPQHFGDGTRLSIL.

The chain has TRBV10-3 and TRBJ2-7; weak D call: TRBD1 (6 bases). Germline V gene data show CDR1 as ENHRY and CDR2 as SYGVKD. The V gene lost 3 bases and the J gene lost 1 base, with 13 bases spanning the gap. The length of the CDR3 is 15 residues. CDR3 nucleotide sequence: TGTGCCATCAGTGAAGCGACAGGAACTTCCTACGAGCAGTACTTC. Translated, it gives CAISEATGTSYEQYF.

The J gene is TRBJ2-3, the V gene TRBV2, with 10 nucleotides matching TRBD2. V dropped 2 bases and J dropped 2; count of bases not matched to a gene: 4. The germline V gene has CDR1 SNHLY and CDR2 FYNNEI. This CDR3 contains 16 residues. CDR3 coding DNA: TGTGCCAGCAGTGAATATCTAGCGGGAGTCACAGATACGCAGTATTTT. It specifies CASSEYLAGVTDTQYF.

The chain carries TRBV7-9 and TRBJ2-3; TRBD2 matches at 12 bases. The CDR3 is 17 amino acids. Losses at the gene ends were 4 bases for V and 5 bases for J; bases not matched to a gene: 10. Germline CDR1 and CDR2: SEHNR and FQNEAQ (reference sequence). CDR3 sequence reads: CASSSSGRAMRVDTQYF. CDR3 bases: TGTGCCAGCAGCTCTAGCGGGAGGGCCATGAGGGTAGATACGCAGTATTTT.

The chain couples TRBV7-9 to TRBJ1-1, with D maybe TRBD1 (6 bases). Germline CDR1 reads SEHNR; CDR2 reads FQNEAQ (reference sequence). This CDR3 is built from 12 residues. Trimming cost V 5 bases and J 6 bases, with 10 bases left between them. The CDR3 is CASSRTGSEAFF. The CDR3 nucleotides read TGTGCCAGCAGCCGCACAGGGTCTGAAGCTTTCTTT. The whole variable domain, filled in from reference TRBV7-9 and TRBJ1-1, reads DTGVSQNPRHKITKRGQNVTFRCDPISEHNRLYWYRQTLGQGPEFLTYFQNEAQLEKSRLLSDRFSAERPKGSFSTLEIQRTEQGDSAMYLCASSRTGSEAFFGQGTRLTVV.

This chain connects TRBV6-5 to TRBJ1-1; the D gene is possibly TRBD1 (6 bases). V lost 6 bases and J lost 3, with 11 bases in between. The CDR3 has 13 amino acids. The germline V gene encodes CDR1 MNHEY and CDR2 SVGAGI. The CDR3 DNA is TGTGCCAGCAGGCTGGGGGCCGACACTGAAGCTTTCTTT. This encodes CASRLGADTEAFF.

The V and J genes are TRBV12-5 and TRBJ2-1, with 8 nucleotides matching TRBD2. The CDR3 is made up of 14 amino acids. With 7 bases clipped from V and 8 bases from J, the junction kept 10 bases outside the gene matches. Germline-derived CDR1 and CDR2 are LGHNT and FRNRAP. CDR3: CASDVAGIGHEQFF. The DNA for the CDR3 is TGTGCTAGTGACGTAGCGGGAATCGGTCATGAGCAGTTCTTC. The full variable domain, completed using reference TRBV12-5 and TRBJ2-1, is DARVTQTPRHKVTEMGQEVTMRCQPILGHNTVFWYRQTMMQGLELLAYFRNRAPLDDSGMPKDRFSAEMPDATLATLKIQPSEPRDSAVYFCASDVAGIGHEQFFGPGTRLTVL.

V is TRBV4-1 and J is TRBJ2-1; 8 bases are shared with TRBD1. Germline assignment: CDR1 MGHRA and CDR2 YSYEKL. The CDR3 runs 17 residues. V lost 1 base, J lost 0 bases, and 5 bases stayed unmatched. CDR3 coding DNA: TGCGCCAGCAGCCAAGGGGGACAGGAGGTCTCCTACAATGAGCAGTTCTTC. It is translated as CASSQGGQEVSYNEQFF.

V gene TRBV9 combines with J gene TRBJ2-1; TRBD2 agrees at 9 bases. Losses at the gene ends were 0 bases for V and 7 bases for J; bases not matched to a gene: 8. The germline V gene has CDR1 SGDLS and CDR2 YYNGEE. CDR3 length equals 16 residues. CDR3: CASSVAPGTSKNEQFF. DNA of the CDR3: TGTGCCAGCAGCGTAGCCCCCGGGACTAGCAAGAATGAGCAGTTCTTC. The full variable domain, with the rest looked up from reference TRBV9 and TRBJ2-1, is DSGVTQTPKHLITATGQRVTLRCSPRSGDLSVYWYQQSLDQGLQFLIQYYNGEERAKGNILERFSAQQFPDLHSELNLSSLELGDSALYFCASSVAPGTSKNEQFFGPGTRLTVL.

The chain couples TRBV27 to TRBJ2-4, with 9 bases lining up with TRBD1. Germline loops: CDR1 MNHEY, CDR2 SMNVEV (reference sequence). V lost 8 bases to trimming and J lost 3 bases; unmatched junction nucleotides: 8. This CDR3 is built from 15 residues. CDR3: CASRQGVVGKNIQYF. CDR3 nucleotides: TGTGCCAGCCGACAGGGGGTGGTCGGCAAAAACATTCAGTACTTC.

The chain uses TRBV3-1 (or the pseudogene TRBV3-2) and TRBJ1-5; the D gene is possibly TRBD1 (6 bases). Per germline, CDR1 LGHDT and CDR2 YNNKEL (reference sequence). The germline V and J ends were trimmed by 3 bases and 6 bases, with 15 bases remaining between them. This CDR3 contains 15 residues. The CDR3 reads CASSQTHTGIQPQHF. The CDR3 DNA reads TGTGCCAGCAGCCAGACCCATACAGGGATTCAGCCCCAGCATTTT.

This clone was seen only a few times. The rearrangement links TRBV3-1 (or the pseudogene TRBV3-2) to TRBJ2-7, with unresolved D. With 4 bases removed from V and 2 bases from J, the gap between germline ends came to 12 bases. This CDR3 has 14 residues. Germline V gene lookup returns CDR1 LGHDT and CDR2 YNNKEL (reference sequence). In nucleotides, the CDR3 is TGTGCCAGCAGCCCATTGGAGTTGACCTACGAGCAGTACTTC. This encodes CASSPLELTYEQYF.

As DNA, the CDR3 is TGTGCCAGCAGTCGTTTCTCTGGAAACACCATATATTTT. Residues: CASSRFSGNTIYF. The chain uses TRBV12-3 or TRBV12-4 and TRBJ1-3; D is ambiguous. This CDR3 has 13 residues. Trimming pared 5 bases from V and 0 bases from J, leaving 5 bases between.

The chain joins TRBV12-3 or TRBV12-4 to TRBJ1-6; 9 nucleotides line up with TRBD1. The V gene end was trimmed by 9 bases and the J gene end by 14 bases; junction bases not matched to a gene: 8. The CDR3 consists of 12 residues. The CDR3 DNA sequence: TGTGCCAGTACATCGACAGGGGGATCCCTCCACTTT. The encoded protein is CASTSTGGSLHF.

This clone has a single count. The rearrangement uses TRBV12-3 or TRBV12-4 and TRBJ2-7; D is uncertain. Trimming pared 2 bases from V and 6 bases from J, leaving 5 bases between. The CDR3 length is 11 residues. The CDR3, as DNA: TGTGCCAGCAGTTTAATCGGCGAGCAGTACTTC. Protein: CASSLIGEQYF.

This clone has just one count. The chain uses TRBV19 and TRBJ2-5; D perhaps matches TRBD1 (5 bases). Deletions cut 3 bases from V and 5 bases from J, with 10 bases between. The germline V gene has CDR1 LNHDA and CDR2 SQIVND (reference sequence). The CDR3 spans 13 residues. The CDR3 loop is CASSMAGWETQYF. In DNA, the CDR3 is TGTGCCAGTAGTATGGCAGGGTGGGAGACCCAGTACTTC.

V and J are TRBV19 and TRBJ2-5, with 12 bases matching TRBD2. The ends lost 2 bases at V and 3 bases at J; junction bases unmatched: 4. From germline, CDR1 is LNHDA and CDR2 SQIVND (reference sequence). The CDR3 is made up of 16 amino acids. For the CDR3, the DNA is TGTGCCAGTAGTATACGGACTAGCGGGATGAAAGAGACCCAGTACTTC. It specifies CASSIRTSGMKETQYF.

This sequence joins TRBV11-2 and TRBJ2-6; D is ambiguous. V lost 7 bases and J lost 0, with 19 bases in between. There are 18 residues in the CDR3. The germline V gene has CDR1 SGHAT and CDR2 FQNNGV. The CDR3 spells CASNPPLWANSGANVLTF. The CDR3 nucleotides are TGTGCCAGCAACCCACCCTTGTGGGCGAACTCTGGGGCCAACGTCCTGACTTTC.

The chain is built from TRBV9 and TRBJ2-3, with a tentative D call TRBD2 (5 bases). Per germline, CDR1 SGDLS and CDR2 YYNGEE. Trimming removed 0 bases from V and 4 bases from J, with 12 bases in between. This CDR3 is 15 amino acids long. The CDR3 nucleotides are TGTGCCAGCAGCGTAGCATCCGGAGGCCCAGATACGCAGTATTTT. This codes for CASSVASGGPDTQYF.

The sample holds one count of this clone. The CDR3 loop is CAWSVRGQGNQPQHF. CDR3 nucleotides: TGTGCCTGGAGTGTACGAGGACAGGGGAATCAGCCCCAGCATTTT. V is TRBV30 and J is TRBJ1-5; 9 bases align to TRBD1. The CDR3 sequence is 15 residues long. The J segment lost 4 bases and the V segment lost 0 bases, leaving 4 bases of the junction unmatched. Germline assignment: CDR1 GTSNPN and CDR2 SVGIG (reference sequence).

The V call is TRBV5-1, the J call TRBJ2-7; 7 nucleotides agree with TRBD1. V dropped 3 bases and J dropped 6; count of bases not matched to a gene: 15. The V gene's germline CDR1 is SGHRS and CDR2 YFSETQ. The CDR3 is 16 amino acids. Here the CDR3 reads CASSSQGQDLLREQYF. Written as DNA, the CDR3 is TGCGCCAGCAGCTCCCAAGGACAGGACCTTTTACGCGAGCAGTACTTC.

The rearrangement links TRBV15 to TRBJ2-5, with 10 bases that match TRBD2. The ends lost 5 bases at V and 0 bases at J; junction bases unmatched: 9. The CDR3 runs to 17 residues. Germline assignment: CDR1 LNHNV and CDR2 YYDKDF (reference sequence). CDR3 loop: CATSDKKREGYQETQYF. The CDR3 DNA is TGTGCCACCAGCGATAAAAAGCGGGAGGGGTACCAAGAGACCCAGTACTTC.